Presented here are 20 T cell receptor beta chains from one specimen sequenced in a study of CD8+ T cells in alopecia areata. Following extraction, RNA underwent reverse transcription to cDNA, which served as the sequencing template. Libraries were prepared by immunoSEQ multiplex PCR; TCRdb keeps only in-frame clonotypes and omits some of them. This sample comprises about 270,000 clones, none seen once only. Sorting relied on CD4, CD8alpha, NKG2D, NKG2ACE and other markers applied to pooled cutaneous lymph node cells. The sequencing sample was made of CD4+ T cells sorted from a lymph node. The receptors were gathered from a C3H/HeJ mouse with alopecia areata. Mouse MHC haplotype: H2-k.

This clone occurred many times. The genes and germline here are from mouse. The read gets to within 3 residues of the CDR3 end, and the germline J gene fills in the rest. J is TRBJ1-6 and V is TRBV17, with D maybe TRBD1 (6 bases). Being an ORF, TRBJ1-6 has a function that is uncertain. The length of the CDR3 is 14 residues. Germline V gives CDR1 MNHDT, CDR2 YYDKIL. Trimming left V 5 bases short and J 7 bases short, with 12 bases between. The CDR3 is CASSAGDRNSPLYF. Partial CDR3 DNA: TGTGCTAGCAGTGCAGGGGATCGGAATTCGCCC.

As concerns this clone: Gene names follow the mouse nomenclature. The missing CDR3 end, 4 residues past where the read stops, is filled in from the germline J gene. The V call is TRBV13-1, the J call TRBJ2-3; unclear D gene. The CDR3 consists of 14 residues. Germline V CDR1 and CDR2: NSHNY, SYGAGN. Trimming took off 4 bases at V and 0 bases at J, with 9 bases between the two ends. CDR3: CASSSDNSAETLYF. CDR3 DNA, as far as it was read: TGTGCCAGCAGTAGTGACAATAGTGCAGAA.

This clone was found a few times. Gene names refer to mouse genes. Sequencing ends 4 residues short of the CDR3 end; the germline J gene provides the rest. V and J are TRBV1 and TRBJ2-7; 9 nucleotides agree with TRBD2. This CDR3 contains 14 residues. Germline loops: CDR1 NSQYPW, CDR2 LRSPGD (reference sequence). This CDR3 reads CTCSATGGRYEQYF. CDR3 DNA, as far as it was read: TGCACCTGCAGTGCAACTGGGGGGCGTTAT.

This clone was found many times. The gene symbols are mouse symbols. The CDR3 bases that were read are TGCACCTGCAGTGCAGAACCAGCAAACTCC. It specifies CTCSAEPANS. The entire CDR3 sequence reads CTCSAEPANSDYTF. V and J are TRBV1 and TRBJ1-2; no clear D. The read terminates 4 residues ahead of where the CDR3 ends, so the germline J gene completes it. This CDR3 is built from 14 residues. With 0 bases removed from V and 0 bases from J, the gap between germline ends came to 5 bases. CDR1 is NSQYPW and CDR2 is LRSPGD in the germline V gene (reference sequence).

Details on this clone: Mouse gene names and germline throughout. CDR3 bases read: TGCACCTGCAGTGCAGACCGGGACATAAACACCGGG. It translates to CTCSADRDINTG. The entire CDR3 is CTCSADRDINTGQLYF. The rearrangement uses TRBV1 and TRBJ2-2, with D perhaps matching TRBD1 (6 bases). The CDR3 extends 4 residues past the end of the read, so its final part is completed from the germline J gene. The germline V and J ends were trimmed by 0 bases and 1 base, with 9 bases remaining between them. The CDR3 is made up of 16 amino acids. Germline CDR1 is NSQYPW and CDR2 is LRSPGD (reference sequence).

Notes on this clone: The germline and genes are mouse ones. CDR3 amino acids: CASSGRQGSAETLYF. The sequenced part of the CDR3 DNA is TGTGCCAGCAGTGGCAGACAGGGTAGTGCAGAA. The chain carries TRBV13-1 and TRBJ2-3; 7 nucleotides agree with TRBD1. The read gets to within 4 residues of the CDR3 end, and the germline J gene fills in the rest. The V and J ends lost 3 bases and 0 bases, in that order; junction bases with no gene match: 4. Per the germline V gene, CDR1 is NSHNY and CDR2 is SYGAGN. The CDR3 is 15 amino acids.

Comment on this clone: Gene names follow the mouse nomenclature. The DNA read from the CDR3 is TGTGCCAGCAGCCGGGACAGGGGGGCGAACACCGGG. It encodes CASSRDRGANTG. The full CDR3 protein is CASSRDRGANTGQLYF. The chain carries TRBV5 and TRBJ2-2, with 11 bases matching TRBD1. Read data end 4 residues before the CDR3 end; the end is taken from the germline J gene. CDR3 length equals 16 residues. V shed 4 bases, J shed 2 bases, and the junction held 3 bases outside the gene matches. Germline V gene lookup returns CDR1 LGHNA and CDR2 YNLKQL (reference sequence).

As concerns this clone: The germline and genes are mouse ones. The sequenced fragment ends 4 residues before the CDR3 boundary, so the rest is inferred from the germline J gene. V gene TRBV5 combines with J gene TRBJ2-7, with TRBD2 identical over 9 bases. Germline lookup yields CDR1 LGHNA and CDR2 YNLKQL (reference sequence). Trimming took 0 bases from V and 3 from J; bases not matched to a gene: 3. This CDR3 contains 15 residues. CDR3 in amino acids: CASSQDTGLGYEQYF. The sequenced part of the CDR3 DNA is TGTGCCAGCAGCCAAGATACGGGACTGGGCTAT.

Comment on this clone: These gene names are mouse names. The sequence runs out 4 residues before the end of the CDR3; the remainder is reconstructed from the germline J gene. The same CDR3 also results from other DNA sequences found in this sample. This chain links TRBV13-3 with TRBJ2-3, with a possible D match to TRBD1 (5 bases). Trimming took off 1 base at V and 1 base at J, with 7 bases between the two ends. The CDR3 contains 14 residues. CDR1 and CDR2 from the germline V gene are NNHDY and SYVADS. The CDR3 region is CASSDQGGAETLYF. The sequenced part of the CDR3 DNA is TGTGCCAGCAGTGATCAGGGTGGTGCAGAA.

This clone came up a few times. Gene names are mouse gene names. Sequencing ends 4 residues short of the CDR3 end; the germline J gene provides the rest. The genes are TRBV1 and TRBJ2-7; D possibly corresponds to TRBD1 (5 bases). Germline V gives CDR1 NSQYPW, CDR2 LRSPGD (reference sequence). The CDR3 is 13 residues long. Trimming shortened V by 3 bases and J by 2 bases, and 8 bases separated the two germline ends. Incomplete CDR3 DNA: TGCACCTGCAGTGCCGCGGACACCTAT. This gives the protein CTCSAADTY. The full CDR3 protein reads CTCSAADTYEQYF.

This clone was seen a handful of times. Genes and germline are mouse. The DNA ends 4 residues before the CDR3 does, and the rest of the CDR3 is filled in from the germline J gene. The V call is TRBV13-1, the J call TRBJ2-3, with D maybe TRBD1 (6 bases). The CDR3 is 15 amino acids. Germline lookup yields CDR1 NSHNY and CDR2 SYGAGN. V was clipped by 3 bases and J by 0 bases, with 11 bases between them. CDR3 protein: CASSGTESSAETLYF. CDR3 DNA, as far as it was read: TGTGCCAGCAGTGGGACAGAATCTAGTGCAGAA.

Regarding this clone: This may arise from a read error, as a much more abundant clone is one base away. Gene names and germline refer to mouse. The CDR3 end is not reached by the read, which stops 4 residues before it; the germline J gene fills it in. The sample carries other DNA sequences with the same CDR3. The chain couples TRBV19 to TRBJ2-3; a possible D gene is TRBD1 (6 bases). Per the germline V gene, CDR1 is FNHDT and CDR2 is SITEND (reference sequence). Trimming stripped 5 bases from V and 0 bases from J, with 13 bases between. CDR3 length: 15 amino acids. The CDR3: CASSTGTTSAETLYF. The part of the CDR3 DNA that was read is TGTGCCAGCAGCACCGGGACAACTAGTGCAGAA.

The table lists this clone with a few counts. Germline and genes here are mouse. The sequenced fragment ends 4 residues before the CDR3 boundary, so the rest is inferred from the germline J gene. This rearrangement joins TRBV31 to TRBJ2-3, with a possible D match to TRBD2 (5 bases). CDR1 GKSSPN and CDR2 SITVG come from the germline V gene. The CDR3 extends over 15 amino acids. The V end was cut by 0 bases, the J end by 0 bases, with 10 bases between. This CDR3 is CAWSLAGSSAETLYF. The CDR3 bases that were read are TGTGCCTGGAGTCTAGCTGGGTCTAGTGCAGAA.

This clone was seen only a few times. The genes and germline here are from mouse. Coverage ceases 4 residues before the CDR3 finishes, and the germline J gene fills in the end. V is TRBV13-1 and J is TRBJ2-7; TRBD1 might be the D (6 bases). The CDR3 length is 14 residues. Germline loops: CDR1 NSHNY, CDR2 SYGAGN. This chain's CDR3 is CASSDAGRGYEQYF. The part of the CDR3 DNA that was read is TGTGCCAGCAGTGATGCAGGCAGGGGTTAT.

This clone was recorded a few times. Gene names are mouse gene names. The read stops 3 residues short of the end of the CDR3; the missing end is completed from the germline J gene. The chain employs TRBV3 and TRBJ1-6; TRBD1 matches 7 bases. TRBJ1-6 is classed as an ORF, of uncertain function. This CDR3 has 15 residues. CDR1 is SNHLY and CDR2 is FYNGKV in the germline V gene (reference sequence). Trimming at V came to 3 bases and at J to 5 bases, leaving 4 bases not matched to a gene. CDR3 DNA, as far as it was read: TGTGCCAGCAGCTTCCGGGACAGAAATAATTCGCCC. Translation: CASSFRDRNNSP. The whole CDR3 is CASSFRDRNNSPLYF.

This clone has a handful of counts. Mouse gene names apply. The sequence runs out 4 residues before the end of the CDR3; the remainder is reconstructed from the germline J gene. This chain connects TRBV13-3 to TRBJ2-4; D remains unclear. Per germline, CDR1 NNHDY and CDR2 SYVADS. This CDR3 has 13 amino acids. CDR3 DNA, as far as it was read: TGTGCCAGCAGTGATGACAGAAAAAAC. It yields the protein CASSDDRKN. The complete CDR3 protein is CASSDDRKNTLYF. Full variable domain (remainder filled in from reference TRBV13-3 and TRBJ2-4): EAAVTQSPRSKVAVTGGKVTLSCHQTNNHDYMYWYRQDTGHGLRLIHYSYVADSTEKGDIPDGYKASRPSQENFSLILELASLSQTAVYFCASSDDRKNTLYFGAGTRLSVL.

With respect to this clone: Gene labels here are mouse ones. The sequenced fragment ends 4 residues before the CDR3 boundary, so the rest is inferred from the germline J gene. The V call is TRBV29, the J call TRBJ2-5, with D possibly being TRBD2 (6 bases). V lost 8 bases and J lost 0, with 9 bases in between. This CDR3 has 13 residues. Germline CDR1 and CDR2: MSHET and SYDVDS. The CDR3 region is CASWGYNQDTQYF. CDR3 DNA, as far as it was read: TGTGCTAGCTGGGGGTATAACCAAGAC. The full variable domain, with the rest looked up from reference TRBV29 and TRBJ2-5, is DMKVTQMPRYLIKRMGENVLLECGQDMSHETMYWYRQDPGLGLQLIYISYDVDSNSEGDIPKGYRVSRKKREHFSLILDSAKTNQTSVYFCASWGYNQDTQYFGPGTRLLVL.

This clone was found a few times. The gene names here belong to mouse. Read coverage stops 4 residues before the CDR3 terminus; the germline J gene supplies the remainder. The chain has TRBV31 and TRBJ2-3; 9 bases map to TRBD2. Germline V gives CDR1 GKSSPN, CDR2 SITVG. The CDR3 length is 15 residues. With 0 bases clipped from V and 3 bases from J, the junction kept 4 bases outside the gene matches. CDR3 residues: CAWSLTGGWAETLYF. The CDR3 DNA, read in part, is TGTGCCTGGAGTCTAACTGGGGGGTGGGCAGAA. The whole variable domain, remainder taken from reference TRBV31 and TRBJ2-3, is AQTIHQWPVAEIKAVGSPLSLGCTIKGKSSPNLYWYWQATGGTLQQLFYSITVGQVESVVQLNLSASRPKDDQFILSTEKLLLSHSGFYLCAWSLTGGWAETLYFGSGTRLTVL.

Note on this clone: Gene names denote mouse genes. The sequence runs out 3 residues before the end of the CDR3; the remainder is reconstructed from the germline J gene. Other DNA variants within this sample encode the same CDR3. The chain recombines TRBV13-1 with TRBJ1-6; a weak D match, TRBD1 (5 bases). TRBJ1-6 is known as an ORF, though its function is uncertain. V dropped 0 bases and J dropped 2 bases, with 6 bases sitting between them. The germline V gene has CDR1 NSHNY and CDR2 SYGAGN. The CDR3 covers 15 residues. The sequenced part of the CDR3 DNA is TGTGCCAGCAGTGATGGGACAACCTATAATTCGCCC. Residues: CASSDGTTYNSP. The whole CDR3 protein is CASSDGTTYNSPLYF.

The sample holds a few counts of this clone. Gene names and germline refer to mouse. The CDR3 end falls 4 residues outside the read, so it is completed with the germline J gene. The gene calls are TRBV13-1 and TRBJ2-5; 7 positions agree with TRBD1. Losses at the gene ends were 2 bases for V and 1 base for J; bases not matched to a gene: 1. The length of the CDR3 is 14 residues. Germline lookup yields CDR1 NSHNY and CDR2 SYGAGN. The chain's CDR3 is CASSEGQDQDTQYF. The covered CDR3 bases are TGTGCCAGCAGTGAAGGACAGGACCAAGAC.